Listed below are T cell receptor beta chains from one sample, sequenced in a study of regulatory T cells in long-lasting Graves disease. One entry per CDR3 protein results from TCRdb running MiXCR on the multiplex PCR reads. The repertoire holds 450,000 or so distinct CDR3 sequences, with 20% to 25% as singletons. The specimen was peripheral blood mononuclear cells (PBMCs), collected when the disease was refractory, from a patient treated with antithyroid drugs. Receptors originate from a female donor with Graves disease. Both conserved end residues are part of each CDR3. Fields, in order: J gene, V gene, clone size, D gene, CDR3 length, CDR3 DNA, CDR3 protein. The D gene is left open where the match is weak. Not every row has a clone size; where given, it reads once, few, many or a size class.

j_call: TRBJ2-4; v_call: TRBV18; clone_size: -; d_call: -; cdr3_length: 13; cdr3_nt: TGTGCCAGCTCTCAATCGGACCTAAACATTCAGTACTTC; cdr3_aa: CASSQSDLNIQYF
j_call: TRBJ2-2; v_call: TRBV28; clone_size: many; d_call: TRBD2; cdr3_length: 14; cdr3_nt: TGTGCCAGCAGCATACCTAGCGGGAAGAGGGAGCTGTTTTTT; cdr3_aa: CASSIPSGKRELFF
j_call: TRBJ1-2; v_call: TRBV6-1; clone_size: -; d_call: -; cdr3_length: 10; cdr3_nt: TGTGCCAGCGACGGGTGGGGCTACACCTTC; cdr3_aa: CASDGWGYTF
j_call: TRBJ2-5; v_call: TRBV7-6; clone_size: few; d_call: -; cdr3_length: 14; cdr3_nt: TGTGCCAGCAGCGTAGGGGTTGGCATGGAGACCCAGTACTTC; cdr3_aa: CASSVGVGMETQYF
j_call: TRBJ2-7; v_call: TRBV20-1; clone_size: -; d_call: -; cdr3_length: 13; cdr3_nt: TGCAGTGCTAGAGATTTCAACCCATGGGAGCAGTACTTC; cdr3_aa: CSARDFNPWEQYF
j_call: TRBJ2-3; v_call: TRBV28; clone_size: -; d_call: -; cdr3_length: 14; cdr3_nt: TGTGCCAGCAGCCCATTCCTAGGGGCAGATACGCAGTATTTT; cdr3_aa: CASSPFLGADTQYF
j_call: TRBJ1-1; v_call: TRBV7-8; clone_size: -; d_call: -; cdr3_length: 12; cdr3_nt: TGTGCCAGCAGCTCCCAACGCACTGAAGCTTTCTTT; cdr3_aa: CASSSQRTEAFF
j_call: TRBJ2-7; v_call: TRBV7-8; clone_size: -; d_call: TRBD2; cdr3_length: 15; cdr3_nt: TGTGCCAGCAGCTCGGGGGGACTAGCGGGAGACGAGCAGTACTTC; cdr3_aa: CASSSGGLAGDEQYF
j_call: TRBJ1-5; v_call: TRBV2; clone_size: many; d_call: -; cdr3_length: 14; cdr3_nt: TGTGCCAGCACCGAGACAGATTTGAATCAGCCCCAGCATTTT; cdr3_aa: CASTETDLNQPQHF
j_call: TRBJ1-2; v_call: TRBV7-2; clone_size: -; d_call: -; cdr3_length: 16; cdr3_nt: TGTGCCAGCAGCTTAGGGGGTCCCCGTTTTAAGGCGGGCTACACCTTC; cdr3_aa: CASSLGGPRFKAGYTF
j_call: TRBJ2-5; v_call: TRBV20-1; clone_size: many; d_call: -; cdr3_length: 13; cdr3_nt: TGCAGTGTTAAAGGGCGGCAGCAAGAGACCCAGTACTTC; cdr3_aa: CSVKGRQQETQYF
j_call: TRBJ2-7; v_call: TRBV28; clone_size: many; d_call: -; cdr3_length: 14; cdr3_nt: TGTGCCAGCAGTCTCGACGGGTCCACCTACGAGCAGTACTTC; cdr3_aa: CASSLDGSTYEQYF
j_call: TRBJ2-7; v_call: TRBV7-6; clone_size: -; d_call: TRBD1; cdr3_length: 15; cdr3_nt: TGTGCCAGCAGGATCTATCGGGACAGGGCTCGGGAGCAGTACTTC; cdr3_aa: CASRIYRDRAREQYF
j_call: TRBJ2-5; v_call: TRBV28; clone_size: -; d_call: TRBD2; cdr3_length: 16; cdr3_nt: TGTGCCAGCAGTTCGACTAGCGGGAGAGCGAAGGAGACCCAGTACTTC; cdr3_aa: CASSSTSGRAKETQYF
j_call: TRBJ1-5; v_call: TRBV20-1; clone_size: -; d_call: -; cdr3_length: 13; cdr3_nt: TGCAGTGCTAACGTTGGGGGGAATCAGCCCCAGCATTTT; cdr3_aa: CSANVGGNQPQHF
j_call: TRBJ2-7; v_call: TRBV5-1; clone_size: -; d_call: -; cdr3_length: 15; cdr3_nt: TGCGCCAGCAGCTTGGTGGCCCGATTCTCCTACGAGCAGTACTTC; cdr3_aa: CASSLVARFSYEQYF
j_call: TRBJ2-2; v_call: TRBV7-2; clone_size: few; d_call: -; cdr3_length: 14; cdr3_nt: TGTGCCAGCAGTTTCGGCGAAAACACCGGGGAGCTGTTTTTT; cdr3_aa: CASSFGENTGELFF
j_call: TRBJ2-7; v_call: TRBV30; clone_size: few; d_call: -; cdr3_length: 13; cdr3_nt: TGTGCCTGGAGTGTGGGGCAGGGATACGAGCAGTACTTC; cdr3_aa: CAWSVGQGYEQYF
j_call: TRBJ1-1; v_call: TRBV29-1; clone_size: few; d_call: -; cdr3_length: 11; cdr3_nt: TGCAGCGGAACAGGGTACACTGAAGCTTTCTTT; cdr3_aa: CSGTGYTEAFF
j_call: TRBJ1-6; v_call: TRBV12-3/TRBV12-4; clone_size: many; d_call: -; cdr3_length: 14; cdr3_nt: TGTGCCAGCAGTTTTCAGGGGCTGTGGTCACCCCTCCACTTT; cdr3_aa: CASSFQGLWSPLHF
j_call: TRBJ1-2; v_call: TRBV7-2; clone_size: many; d_call: -; cdr3_length: 14; cdr3_nt: TGTGCCAGCAGCTTAGGACTAGGGACCTATGGCTACACCTTC; cdr3_aa: CASSLGLGTYGYTF
j_call: TRBJ1-2; v_call: TRBV27; clone_size: few; d_call: -; cdr3_length: 12; cdr3_nt: TGTGCCAGCAGTTGGTTTAACTATGGCTACACCTTC; cdr3_aa: CASSWFNYGYTF
j_call: TRBJ1-6; v_call: TRBV10-3; clone_size: few; d_call: TRBD1; cdr3_length: 14; cdr3_nt: TGTGCCATCAGTGTTGGGACAGATAATTCACCCCTCCACTTT; cdr3_aa: CAISVGTDNSPLHF
j_call: TRBJ1-5; v_call: TRBV15; clone_size: many; d_call: -; cdr3_length: 14; cdr3_nt: TGTGCCACCAGCAGAGATCATAGCAATCAGCCCCAGCATTTT; cdr3_aa: CATSRDHSNQPQHF
j_call: TRBJ2-7; v_call: TRBV4-1; clone_size: -; d_call: -; cdr3_length: 13; cdr3_nt: TGCGCCAGCAGTCCGGCAAACGTCCACGAGCAGTACTTC; cdr3_aa: CASSPANVHEQYF
j_call: TRBJ1-4; v_call: TRBV6-6; clone_size: -; d_call: -; cdr3_length: 17; cdr3_nt: TGTGCCAGCAGTTACTCGACCACTCTTGCAACTAATGAAAAACTGTTTTTT; cdr3_aa: CASSYSTTLATNEKLFF
j_call: TRBJ2-7; v_call: TRBV7-2; clone_size: few; d_call: TRBD1; cdr3_length: 15; cdr3_nt: TGTGCCAGCAGCCCCAGGGACAGGGGGAAGGACGAGCAGTACTTC; cdr3_aa: CASSPRDRGKDEQYF
j_call: TRBJ2-6; v_call: TRBV12-3/TRBV12-4; clone_size: -; d_call: -; cdr3_length: 16; cdr3_nt: TGTGCCAGCAGTTACTCAAGGGGTCTGGGGGCCAACGTCCTGACTTTC; cdr3_aa: CASSYSRGLGANVLTF
j_call: TRBJ2-7; v_call: TRBV30; clone_size: many; d_call: TRBD1; cdr3_length: 14; cdr3_nt: TGTGCCTGGAGTGAACAGGGGGAACACTACGAGCAGTACTTC; cdr3_aa: CAWSEQGEHYEQYF
j_call: TRBJ2-5; v_call: TRBV20-1; clone_size: many; d_call: -; cdr3_length: 14; cdr3_nt: TGCAGTGCTAGAGGGCAGGCCCACCAAGAGACCCAGTACTTC; cdr3_aa: CSARGQAHQETQYF
j_call: TRBJ1-2; v_call: TRBV19; clone_size: -; d_call: -; cdr3_length: 14; cdr3_nt: TGTGCCAGTAGTCAACGTGGGACCGCCGTGAAGGTAACCTTC; cdr3_aa: CASSQRGTAVKVTF
j_call: TRBJ1-1; v_call: TRBV27; clone_size: many; d_call: TRBD1; cdr3_length: 14; cdr3_nt: TGTGCCAGCAGTGCTACAGGGGGAATCACTGAAGCTTTCTTT; cdr3_aa: CASSATGGITEAFF
j_call: TRBJ2-7; v_call: TRBV7-3; clone_size: many; d_call: -; cdr3_length: 14; cdr3_nt: TGTGCCAGCAGCACTGGGACCGTCCCCTACGAGCAGTACTTC; cdr3_aa: CASSTGTVPYEQYF
j_call: TRBJ2-5; v_call: TRBV7-2; clone_size: many; d_call: -; cdr3_length: 16; cdr3_nt: TGTGCCAGCAGCTTAGTGTATTCGGGGGCTCGCGAGACCCAGTACTTC; cdr3_aa: CASSLVYSGARETQYF
j_call: TRBJ1-1; v_call: TRBV10-3; clone_size: -; d_call: -; cdr3_length: 17; cdr3_nt: TGTGCCATCAGGTCGTGGCAGCCCGGGATTTTGAACACTGAAGCTTTCTTT; cdr3_aa: CAIRSWQPGILNTEAFF
j_call: TRBJ2-2; v_call: TRBV28; clone_size: many; d_call: -; cdr3_length: 14; cdr3_nt: TGTGCCAGCAGTTTCAGCACGAACACCGGGGAGCTGTTTTTT; cdr3_aa: CASSFSTNTGELFF
j_call: TRBJ2-6; v_call: TRBV27; clone_size: -; d_call: -; cdr3_length: 15; cdr3_nt: TGTGCCAGCAGTTTAGGGTTTGGTGGGGCCAACGTCCTGACTTTC; cdr3_aa: CASSLGFGGANVLTF
j_call: TRBJ1-2; v_call: TRBV7-8; clone_size: many; d_call: -; cdr3_length: 13; cdr3_nt: TGTGCCAGCAGCTTAGTCAGCGTATATGGCTACACCTTC; cdr3_aa: CASSLVSVYGYTF
j_call: TRBJ1-5; v_call: TRBV12-5; clone_size: many; d_call: -; cdr3_length: 16; cdr3_nt: TGTGCTAGTGAGCCGGGGGCGCGTGGGGGCAATCAGCCCCAGCATTTT; cdr3_aa: CASEPGARGGNQPQHF
j_call: TRBJ2-2; v_call: TRBV12-3/TRBV12-4; clone_size: few; d_call: TRBD1; cdr3_length: 15; cdr3_nt: TGTGCCAGCAGCTTAGGGGACAGGGGTACCGGGGAGCTGTTTTTT; cdr3_aa: CASSLGDRGTGELFF
j_call: TRBJ1-1; v_call: TRBV19; clone_size: -; d_call: -; cdr3_length: 14; cdr3_nt: TGTGCCAGTAGTATCCGCAGTCTTGGGACTGAAGCTTTCTTT; cdr3_aa: CASSIRSLGTEAFF
j_call: TRBJ1-5; v_call: TRBV5-1; clone_size: few; d_call: TRBD1; cdr3_length: 17; cdr3_nt: TGCGCCAGCAGCTTGGGGGGACAGGGCATGGGCAATCAGCCCCAGCATTTT; cdr3_aa: CASSLGGQGMGNQPQHF
j_call: TRBJ2-7; v_call: TRBV6-2/TRBV6-3; clone_size: few; d_call: TRBD2; cdr3_length: 16; cdr3_nt: TGTGCCAGCAGTCCTCCACCGGCGGGGGGCCGCTACGAGCAGTACTTC; cdr3_aa: CASSPPPAGGRYEQYF
j_call: TRBJ1-2; v_call: TRBV28; clone_size: -; d_call: -; cdr3_length: 14; cdr3_nt: TGCGCCAGCAGTTATTCTGGGGACGGCTATGGCTACACCTTC; cdr3_aa: CASSYSGDGYGYTF
j_call: TRBJ2-7; v_call: TRBV28; clone_size: many; d_call: -; cdr3_length: 12; cdr3_nt: TGTGCCAGCAGTTTCAGTGCCTACGAGCAGTACTTC; cdr3_aa: CASSFSAYEQYF
j_call: TRBJ1-4; v_call: TRBV5-1; clone_size: few; d_call: -; cdr3_length: 14; cdr3_nt: TGCGCCAGCAGCCAGGGGCCAACTAATGAAAAACTGTTTTTT; cdr3_aa: CASSQGPTNEKLFF
j_call: TRBJ1-2; v_call: TRBV5-1; clone_size: few; d_call: TRBD1; cdr3_length: 14; cdr3_nt: TGCGCCAGCAGCTTACAGGGACAGGGTGATGGCTACACCTTC; cdr3_aa: CASSLQGQGDGYTF
j_call: TRBJ2-5; v_call: TRBV10-3; clone_size: many; d_call: -; cdr3_length: 16; cdr3_nt: TGTGCCATCAGTGAGTCGAGAACGTCTTCCGAAGAGACCCAGTACTTC; cdr3_aa: CAISESRTSSEETQYF
j_call: TRBJ2-7; v_call: TRBV7-9; clone_size: -; d_call: -; cdr3_length: 12; cdr3_nt: TGTGCCAGCAGCCAGGGGTCCCACGAGCAGTACTTC; cdr3_aa: CASSQGSHEQYF
j_call: TRBJ2-7; v_call: TRBV20-1; clone_size: few; d_call: -; cdr3_length: 14; cdr3_nt: TGCAGTGCTAGAGAGAAGTTACAGTCCTACGAGCAGTACTTC; cdr3_aa: CSAREKLQSYEQYF
j_call: TRBJ2-2; v_call: TRBV3-1; clone_size: few; d_call: TRBD2; cdr3_length: 16; cdr3_nt: TGTGCCAGCAGCCATTTAGCGGGGGTCAACACCGGGGAGCTGTTTTTT; cdr3_aa: CASSHLAGVNTGELFF
j_call: TRBJ1-5; v_call: TRBV28; clone_size: many; d_call: TRBD1; cdr3_length: 12; cdr3_nt: TGTGCCAGCAGTTCCGGGACAGTTCCCCAGCATTTT; cdr3_aa: CASSSGTVPQHF
j_call: TRBJ2-1; v_call: TRBV27; clone_size: few; d_call: TRBD1; cdr3_length: 14; cdr3_nt: TGTGCCAGCAGAAGACAGGGACCCATAAATGAGCAGTTCTTC; cdr3_aa: CASRRQGPINEQFF